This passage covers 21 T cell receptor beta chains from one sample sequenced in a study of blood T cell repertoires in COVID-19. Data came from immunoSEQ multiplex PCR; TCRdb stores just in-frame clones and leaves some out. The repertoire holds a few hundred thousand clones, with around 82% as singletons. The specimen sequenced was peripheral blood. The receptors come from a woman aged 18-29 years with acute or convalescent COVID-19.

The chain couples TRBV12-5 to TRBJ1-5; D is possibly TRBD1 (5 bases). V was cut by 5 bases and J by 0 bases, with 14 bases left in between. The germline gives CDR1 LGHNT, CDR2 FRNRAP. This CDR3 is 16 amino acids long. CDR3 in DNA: TGTGCTAGTGGTGAAGTGACAGAATATAGCAATCAGCCCCAGCATTTT. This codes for CASGEVTEYSNQPQHF. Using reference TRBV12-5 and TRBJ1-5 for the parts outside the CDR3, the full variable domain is DARVTQTPRHKVTEMGQEVTMRCQPILGHNTVFWYRQTMMQGLELLAYFRNRAPLDDSGMPKDRFSAEMPDATLATLKIQPSEPRDSAVYFCASGEVTEYSNQPQHFGDGTRLSIL.

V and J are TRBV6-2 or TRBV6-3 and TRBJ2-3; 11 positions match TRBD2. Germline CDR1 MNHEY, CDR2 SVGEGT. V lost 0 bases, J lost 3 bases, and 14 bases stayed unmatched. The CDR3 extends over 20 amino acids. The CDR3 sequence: CASSYSTPDIAGGPTDTQYF. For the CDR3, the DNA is TGTGCCAGCAGTTACTCGACACCCGACATAGCGGGAGGGCCGACAGATACGCAGTATTTT.

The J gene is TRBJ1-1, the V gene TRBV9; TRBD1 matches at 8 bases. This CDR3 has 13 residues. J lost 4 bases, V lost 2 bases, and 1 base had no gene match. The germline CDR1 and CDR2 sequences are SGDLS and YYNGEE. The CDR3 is CASSVRGPTEAFF. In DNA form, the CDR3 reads TGTGCCAGCAGCGTCAGGGGGCCCACTGAAGCTTTCTTT. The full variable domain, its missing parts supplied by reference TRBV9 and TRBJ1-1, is DSGVTQTPKHLITATGQRVTLRCSPRSGDLSVYWYQQSLDQGLQFLIQYYNGEERAKGNILERFSAQQFPDLHSELNLSSLELGDSALYFCASSVRGPTEAFFGQGTRLTVV.

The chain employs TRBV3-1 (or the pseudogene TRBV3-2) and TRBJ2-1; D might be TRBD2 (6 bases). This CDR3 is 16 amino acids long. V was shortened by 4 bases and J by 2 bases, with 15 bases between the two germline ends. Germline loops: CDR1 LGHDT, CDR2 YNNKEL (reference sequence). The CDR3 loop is CASSPAGLPTYNEQFF. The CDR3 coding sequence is TGTGCCAGCAGCCCCGCGGGACTCCCTACCTACAATGAGCAGTTCTTC.

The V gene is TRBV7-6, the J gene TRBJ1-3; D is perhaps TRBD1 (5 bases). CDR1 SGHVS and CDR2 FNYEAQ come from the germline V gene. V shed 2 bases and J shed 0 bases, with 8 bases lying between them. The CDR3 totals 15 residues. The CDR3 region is CASSLQGSSGNTIYF. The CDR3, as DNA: TGTGCCAGCAGCTTACAGGGAAGCTCTGGAAACACCATATATTTT.

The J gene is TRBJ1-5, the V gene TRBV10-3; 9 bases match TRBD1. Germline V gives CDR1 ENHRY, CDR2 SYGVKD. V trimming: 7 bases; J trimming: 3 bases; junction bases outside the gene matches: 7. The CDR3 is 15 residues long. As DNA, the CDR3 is TGTGCCATCAAGGGGGACAGGGATTTCAATCAGCCCCAGCATTTT. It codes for CAIKGDRDFNQPQHF.

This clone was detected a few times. The CDR3 region has the DNA TGTGCCAGCAGTCGACAGGGGGCTCAAAACATTCAGTACTTC. Translated: CASSRQGAQNIQYF. The rearrangement joins TRBV25-1 to TRBJ2-4; 10 bases are a match to TRBD1. CDR3 length: 14 amino acids. Germline V CDR1 and CDR2: MGHDK, SYGVNS. V shed 5 bases and J 5 bases; nucleotides not matched to a gene: 3.

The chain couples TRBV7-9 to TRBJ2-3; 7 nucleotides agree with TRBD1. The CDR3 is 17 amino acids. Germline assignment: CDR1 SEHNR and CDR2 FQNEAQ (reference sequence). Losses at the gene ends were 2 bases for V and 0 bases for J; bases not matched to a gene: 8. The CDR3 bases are TGTGCCAGCAGCTTACGGGACAGCCGTATGAGCACAGATACGCAGTATTTT. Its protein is CASSLRDSRMSTDTQYF.

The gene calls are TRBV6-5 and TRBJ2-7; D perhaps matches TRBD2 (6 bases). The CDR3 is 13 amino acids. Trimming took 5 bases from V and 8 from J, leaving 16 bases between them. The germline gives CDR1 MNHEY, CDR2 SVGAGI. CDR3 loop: CASSPARDFQQYF. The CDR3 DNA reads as TGTGCCAGCAGTCCAGCCCGGGACTTCCAGCAGTACTTC.

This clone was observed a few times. The CDR3 loop is CAISGGTGGFGYTF. DNA of the CDR3: TGTGCCATCAGTGGAGGGACAGGGGGCTTTGGCTACACCTTC. The chain recombines TRBV10-3 with TRBJ1-2; 12 bases map to TRBD1. After removal of 4 bases from V and 7 bases from J, the junction contained 4 bases not matched to a gene. The CDR3 has 14 residues. Germline V gives CDR1 ENHRY, CDR2 SYGVKD.

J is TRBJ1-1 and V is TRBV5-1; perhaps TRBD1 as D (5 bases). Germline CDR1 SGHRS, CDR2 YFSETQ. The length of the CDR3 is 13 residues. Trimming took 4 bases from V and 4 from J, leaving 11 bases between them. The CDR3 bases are TGCGCCAGCAGCGGGGGAGGGAGCACTGAAGCTTTCTTT. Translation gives CASSGGGSTEAFF.

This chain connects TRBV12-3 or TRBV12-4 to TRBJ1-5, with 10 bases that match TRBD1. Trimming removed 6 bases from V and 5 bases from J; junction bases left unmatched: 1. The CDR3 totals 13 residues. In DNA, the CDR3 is TGTGCCAGCAGGGGGACAGGGGATCAGCCCCAGCATTTT. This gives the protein CASRGTGDQPQHF.

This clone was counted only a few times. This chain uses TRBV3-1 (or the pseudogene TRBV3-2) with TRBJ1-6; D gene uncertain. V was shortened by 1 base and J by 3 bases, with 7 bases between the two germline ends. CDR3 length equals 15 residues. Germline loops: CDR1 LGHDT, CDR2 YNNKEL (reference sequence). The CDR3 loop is CASSQGYGYNSPLHF. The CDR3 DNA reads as TGTGCCAGCAGCCAAGGGTACGGCTATAATTCACCCCTCCACTTT.

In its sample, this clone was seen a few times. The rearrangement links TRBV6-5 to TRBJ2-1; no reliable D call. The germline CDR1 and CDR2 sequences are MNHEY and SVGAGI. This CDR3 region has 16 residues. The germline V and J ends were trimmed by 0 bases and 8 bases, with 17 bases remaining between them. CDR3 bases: TGTGCCAGCAGTTACTCCGGTACTCAACCCCCTCATGAGCAGTTCTTC. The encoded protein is CASSYSGTQPPHEQFF.

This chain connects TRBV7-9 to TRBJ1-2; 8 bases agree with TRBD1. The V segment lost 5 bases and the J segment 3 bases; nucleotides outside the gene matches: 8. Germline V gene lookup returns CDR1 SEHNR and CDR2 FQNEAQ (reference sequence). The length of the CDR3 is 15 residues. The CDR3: CASSVQGARDYGYTF. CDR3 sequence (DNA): TGTGCCAGCAGCGTCCAGGGGGCGCGGGACTATGGCTACACCTTC.

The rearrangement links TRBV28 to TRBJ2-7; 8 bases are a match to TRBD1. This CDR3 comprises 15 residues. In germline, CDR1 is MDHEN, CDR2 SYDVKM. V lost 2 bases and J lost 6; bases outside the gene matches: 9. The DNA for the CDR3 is TGTGCCAGCAGTTTACACGGACAGGGTGAATTCGAGCAGTACTTC. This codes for CASSLHGQGEFEQYF.

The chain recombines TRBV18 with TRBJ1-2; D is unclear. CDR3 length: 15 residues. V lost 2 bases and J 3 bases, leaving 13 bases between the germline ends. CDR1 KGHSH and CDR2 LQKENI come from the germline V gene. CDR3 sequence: CASSPAEGRDYGYTF. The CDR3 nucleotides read TGTGCCAGCTCACCAGCGGAGGGTAGGGACTATGGCTACACCTTC.

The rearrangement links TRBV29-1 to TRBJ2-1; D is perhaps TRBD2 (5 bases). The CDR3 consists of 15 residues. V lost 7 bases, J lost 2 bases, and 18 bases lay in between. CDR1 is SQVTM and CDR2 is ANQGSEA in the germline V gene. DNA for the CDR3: TGCAGCGCCCAAGGAGGTCTAGCCGCCTACAATGAGCAGTTCTTC. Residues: CSAQGGLAAYNEQFF.

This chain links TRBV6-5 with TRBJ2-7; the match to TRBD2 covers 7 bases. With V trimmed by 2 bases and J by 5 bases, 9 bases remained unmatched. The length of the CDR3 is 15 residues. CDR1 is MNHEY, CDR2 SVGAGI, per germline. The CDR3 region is CASSYGGEGRNEQYF. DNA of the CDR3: TGTGCCAGCAGTTACGGGGGGGAGGGGAGAAACGAGCAGTACTTC.

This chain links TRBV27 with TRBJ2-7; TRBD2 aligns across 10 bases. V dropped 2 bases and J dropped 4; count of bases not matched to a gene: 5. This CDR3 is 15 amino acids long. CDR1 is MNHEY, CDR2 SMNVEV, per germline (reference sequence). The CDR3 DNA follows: TGTGCCAGCAGTTTAAGGGCTAGCGGGAGATACGAGCAGTACTTC. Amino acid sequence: CASSLRASGRYEQYF.

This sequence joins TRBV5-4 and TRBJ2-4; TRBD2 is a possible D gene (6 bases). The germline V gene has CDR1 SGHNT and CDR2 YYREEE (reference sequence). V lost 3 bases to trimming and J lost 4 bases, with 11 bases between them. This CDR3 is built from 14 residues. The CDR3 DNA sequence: TGTGCCAGCAGCTCCCTGGAGGGAAAAAACATTCAGTACTTC. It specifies CASSSLEGKNIQYF.